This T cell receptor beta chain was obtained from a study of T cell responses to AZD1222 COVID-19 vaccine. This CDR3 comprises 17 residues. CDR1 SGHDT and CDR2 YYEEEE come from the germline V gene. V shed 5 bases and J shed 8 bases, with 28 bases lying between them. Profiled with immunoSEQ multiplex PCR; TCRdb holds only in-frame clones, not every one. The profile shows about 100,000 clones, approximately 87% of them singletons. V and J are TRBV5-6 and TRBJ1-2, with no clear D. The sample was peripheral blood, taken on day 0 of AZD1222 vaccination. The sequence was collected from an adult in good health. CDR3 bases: TGTGCCAGCAGTTTGCTGGGATCCCGGGCTACACTGGGGGGCTACACCTTC. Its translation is CASSLLGSRATLGGYTF.